A single T cell receptor beta chain is shown here with its context. This clonotype was counted many times. Its antigen remains unidentified. No base qualities exist here, and no much larger clone lies one base off it. Moderately to severely active disease, a Clinical Activity Score of at least 3, a NOSPECS grade of at least 4, and a duration under 3 months were present in ophthalmopathy patients. Patients with uncontrolled infections, other autoimmune diseases, pregnancy or lactation were excluded. Clinical symptoms, serum thyroxine and TRAb, thyroid ultrasound, and orbital computed tomography formed the basis for the diagnoses. Ficoll-Paque density gradient centrifugation was used to isolate PBMCs from 10 ml of fresh peripheral blood. Trizol reagent was used to extract total RNA, and RNA quality was then checked on an Agilent 2100 Bioanalyzer. Amplification of TCR beta CDR3 regions was carried out from RNA transcripts. The TCR CDR3 was subjected to a first round of RT-PCR using the HTBI primer set and the Qiagen OneStep RT-PCR kit. A second multiplex PCR round built the libraries, followed by size selection and purification. Sequencing of the libraries was done on an Illumina HiSeq2000 using paired-end 100 bp reads. From the authors' description of their analysis: Raw data were processed with SOAPnuke, discarding reads with adapters, uncalled bases, mean Phred below 15, or no exact constant-primer or identifier match. COPE v1.2.5 was used to merge the high-quality paired reads, and each unique nucleotide sequence was defined as a clonotype. MiTCR v1.1 was used to align clonotypes to the IMGT TRBV, TRBD and TRBJ reference segments. Analysis was restricted to V-J combinations with a frequency above 0.0001, which covered roughly 99% of repertoires. The TCS score was defined as the ratio of F50 (clonal expansion) to E x V (chaos), calculated using BLOSUM62-based TCRdist between CDR3 peptides within each V-J. Welch's t-statistics and random forest reduced 500 to 550 V-J features to around 14, which were used in a naive Bayes classifier (R e1071). TCRdb redid the processing of the public reads, applying fastp at Q25 and MiXCR, and retained in-frame beta chains. Rows matching on CDR3 protein sequence are summarized as one entry with the most common DNA and genes. These V and J calls derive from TCRdb rather than the authors' analysis. The sample table lists about 600,000 distinct CDR3 sequences, over 12% of them with a count of one. About 6.6% of the sample rests with the top ten.

The cysteine opens and the phenylalanine closes a CDR3 of 13 amino acids. Just the 39-base CDR3 DNA is kept, in frame starting at base 1. V and J lose 2 bases and 5 bases, and a span of 10 bases separates them. The germline V gene encodes CDR1 SGHRS and CDR2 YFSETQ. The sample comes from a study of T cells in Graves' hyperthyroidism and ophthalmopathy (dated by TCRdb to between 2019 and 2020). Regarding the research as a whole: Peripheral blood samples were taken at the time of initial diagnosis, prior to any treatment. To identify distinguishing TCR V-J signatures, a discovery cohort of 90 to 100 patients was used, comprising 43 with Graves' ophthalmopathy and 57 with stable Graves' hyperthyroidism. Prospective prediction of ophthalmopathy was tested in an independent validation cohort of about 19 hyperthyroidism patients and some 17 patients who later progressed to ophthalmopathy. The roughly 94 discovery patients were randomly divided into training and test sets at a 7:3 ratio. In several Graves' hyperthyroidism patients, the study also compared T-cell repertoires from thyroid tissue with T-cell repertoires from blood. After blood sampling, hyperthyroidism patients were treated with methimazole at a starting dose of 30 mg daily, and ophthalmopathy patients were treated with high-dose intravenous methylprednisolone. According to the paper, TCR Vbeta CDR3 sequencing was carried out on 120 to 150 peripheral blood samples, which came from 40 to 45 ophthalmopathy, around 74 hyperthyroidism and some 17 progressor patients.

Broad study findings and their caveats: In validation, the model predicted progression to ophthalmopathy a median of about 6.5 months before onset, with 70% to 71% sensitivity and nearly 75% specificity. Sample size was not statistically predetermined, and blinding of investigators to group allocation was not performed. Ophthalmopathy was separated from stable hyperthyroidism by a 13 V-J signature model, with 87.88% sensitivity and about 81% specificity obtained in cross-validation and 80%/75% obtained in testing. Most expanded thyroid clonotypes (frequency above 0.001) were also detected in blood, a finding suggesting that blood repertoires may reflect thyroid immune responses.

Here the chain combines TRBV5-1 and TRBJ2-5, with the D gene tentatively TRBD1 or TRBD2, based on 5 matching bases in each. The clonotype comes from a woman aged 18-29 years with Graves' ophthalmopathy. The material sequenced was blood. The CDR3 is CASSFLEGETQYF. The DNA is as follows: TGCGCCAGCAGCTTCCTAGAGGGGGAGACCCAGTACTTC.